In this sample, the clone carrying this T cell receptor (beta chain) turned up a few times. What it binds is not known. This entry is derived from a study of identical twins. Whole-study results and caveats: Cord blood's abundant beta clonotypes had fewer insertions, unlike memory repertoires.

TCRdb called the 5' RACE reads again in MiXCR, with one record for every CDR3 protein. The sample holds a few hundred thousand distinct CDR3 sequences, about 13% seen once. Trimming took 3 bases from V and 2 from J; bases not matched to a gene: 16. There are 19 residues in the CDR3. The germline gives CDR1 LGHNA, CDR2 YSLEER. The same specimen was also included in a second study, on yellow fever vaccine responses in identical twins. Per that paper: Reportedly, the response of twins' T cells to the vaccine seemed partly convergent, partly personalized.

The receptor was isolated from a young woman in good health. This chain links TRBV4-3 with TRBJ2-1, with 7 bases fitting TRBD1. The material sequenced was CD4+ T cells sorted from blood. Written as DNA, the CDR3 is TGCGCCAGCAGCCAGAGGCAGGGGGTCCTTGTGGCGACCTACAATGAGCAGTTCTTC. This translates into CASSQRQGVLVATYNEQFF.